The clone carrying this T cell receptor (beta chain) has a count of ten or more. The antigen remains unidentified. This sample was taken from a study of shared clonotypes between healthy human individuals. Study results and limitations: Compared with memory subsets, naive subsets generally had larger estimated richness.

Only Caucasian adults living in Nashville, Tennessee made up the donor group. This CDR3 has 18 residues. The V gene's germline CDR1 is KGHSH and CDR2 LQKENI. Germline trimming cut 6 bases from V and 0 bases from J; bases unmatched to any gene: 13. The assay was run at deep level. Some clones are missing from TCRdb's copy, which holds only in-frame ones; the method was immunoSEQ multiplex PCR. The top ten clones hold about 1.7% of a sample with 780,000 or so clones, just under 75% of them seen once. The TCR originated in a woman in her 30s in good health. The J gene is TRBJ2-1, the V gene TRBV18; 8 bases align to TRBD2. The sequenced sample was memory CD4+ T cells sorted from blood. The subset here: CD45RA-negative fraction. The CDR3 protein is CASSSRTTSGSSYNEQFF. CDR3 DNA sequence: TGTGCCAGCTCGTCGCGAACCACTAGCGGAAGCTCCTACAATGAGCAGTTCTTC. Looking up the rest from reference TRBV18 and TRBJ2-1 gives the full variable domain: NAGVMQNPRHLVRRRGQEARLRCSPMKGHSHVYWYRQLPEEGLKFMVYLQKENIIDESGMPKERFSAEFPKEGPSILRIQQVVRGDSAAYFCASSSRTTSGSSYNEQFFGPGTRLTVL.